The 16 T cell receptor beta chains below were found in one sample sequenced in a study of human T cells and chemical hapten exposure (dated by TCRdb to 2020 to 2023). The library came from RACE. The sequencer was a NextSeq 500. TCRdb reanalyzed the raw reads on its own, using fastp at Q25 for trimming and MiXCR for clone calling, and kept in-frame beta chains. Every entry covers one CDR3 protein and lists the most common genes and DNA from its rows. The sample records 95,000 to 150,000 distinct CDR3 sequences, roughly 13% of which are singletons. Approximately 0.92% of the sample is in the top ten clones. The sample's time point label, decoded: patch test 1, 2 weeks after DPC sensitization. The treatment or condition label of this sample denotes: therapeutic diphenylcyclopropenone sensitization with weekly scalp DPC. Sequencing was performed on whole blood, taken in connection with sensitization to the hapten diphenylcyclopropenone (DPC). These receptor sequences come from a man aged 18 to 30 with alopecia areata. Some clones in this sample may be carry-over from other donors' samples.

This clonotype was seen at least ten times. The CDR3 nucleotides read TGTGCCAGCAGTGCCGGGCTTTCGCGCTTTAGCAGGGAAGAGACCCAGTACTTC. Its protein product is CASSAGLSRFSREETQYF. This rearrangement joins TRBV6-6 to TRBJ2-5, with TRBD1 as a possible D gene (5 bases). The CDR3 extends over 18 amino acids. Trimming left V 5 bases short and J 3 bases short, with 25 bases between. The V gene's germline CDR1 is MNHNY and CDR2 SVGAGI (reference sequence).

The chain combines TRBV9 with TRBJ2-2, with a possible D match to TRBD1 (5 bases). Trimming took 4 bases from V and 0 from J, leaving 13 bases between them. Germline V gives CDR1 SGDLS, CDR2 YYNGEE. The CDR3 loop spans 16 amino acids. CDR3 protein: CASSPLPGTNTGELFF. In DNA, the CDR3 is TGTGCCAGCAGCCCCCTTCCAGGGACGAACACCGGGGAGCTGTTTTTT.

CDR3 bases: TGTGCCAGCAGTTCGCAAGCGGGGGGGCTATACAATGAGCAGTTCTTC. Its protein product is CASSSQAGGLYNEQFF. The genes are TRBV28 and TRBJ2-1; TRBD2 aligns across 10 bases. Trimming took 4 bases from V and 4 from J; bases not matched to a gene: 7. The CDR3 length is 16 residues. Germline CDR1 is MDHEN and CDR2 is SYDVKM.

The table lists this clonotype with a few counts. The chain carries TRBV20-1 and TRBJ2-1; 8 bases agree with TRBD2. This CDR3 comprises 15 residues. The germline V gene encodes CDR1 DFQATT and CDR2 SNEGSKA (reference sequence). The trim removed 0 bases at V and 8 bases at J, leaving 9 bases unmatched. The CDR3 DNA sequence: TGCAGTGCTAGAGACTCGCTCGGGGGGGCCCATGAGCAGTTCTTC. Its protein is CSARDSLGGAHEQFF.

V gene TRBV6-2 or TRBV6-3 combines with J gene TRBJ1-1; D is ambiguous. CDR1 MNHEY and CDR2 SVGEGT come from the germline V gene. V shed 6 bases and J shed 4 bases, with 9 bases lying between them. The CDR3 runs to 12 residues. The CDR3 is CASRSALTEAFF. DNA of the CDR3: TGTGCCAGCAGGTCGGCCCTCACTGAAGCTTTCTTT.

This clonotype has more than one count but fewer than ten. The chain recombines TRBV29-1 with TRBJ2-4, with D possibly being TRBD1 (5 bases). This CDR3 comprises 11 residues. The V end was cut by 0 bases, the J end by 13 bases, with 10 bases between. Germline V CDR1 and CDR2: SQVTM, ANQGSEA. The CDR3 loop reads CSVEDAGKQYF. CDR3 DNA sequence: TGCAGCGTTGAAGATGCAGGGAAACAGTACTTC.

V usage is TRBV20-1 and J usage is TRBJ2-4, with D perhaps matching TRBD2 (7 bases). The CDR3 spans 12 residues. The ends were cut back, 5 bases at V and 8 bases at J, with 13 bases in the middle. CDR1 and CDR2 (germline): DFQATT, SNEGSKA (reference sequence). The DNA for the CDR3 is TGCAGTGCTGCGGGGGCGCGTGACATTCAGTACTTC. Its translation is CSAAGARDIQYF.

The rearrangement joins TRBV28 to TRBJ2-1; tentatively, D is TRBD1 or TRBD2 (6 bases each). CDR3 length: 15 amino acids. Germline CDR1 reads MDHEN; CDR2 reads SYDVKM. V was pared by 4 bases and J by 7 bases, with 17 bases between. Here the CDR3 reads CASSSRGRPRNEQFF. The CDR3 DNA sequence: TGTGCCAGCAGTTCTCGGGGGCGCCCACGGAATGAGCAGTTCTTC.

J is TRBJ2-7 and V is TRBV6-5; the D call may be TRBD1 or TRBD2 (5 bases each). Looked up from germline, CDR1 is MNHEY and CDR2 is SVGAGI. With 7 bases removed from V and 7 bases from J, the gap between germline ends came to 11 bases. The CDR3 is made up of 11 amino acids. CDR3 sequence reads: CASIRGSEQYF. The CDR3 bases are TGTGCCAGCATTCGGGGCTCGGAGCAGTACTTC.

The chain carries TRBV7-6 and TRBJ2-1, with TRBD1 identical over 10 bases. Germline trimming cut 11 bases from V and 7 bases from J; bases unmatched to any gene: 5. CDR1 and CDR2 (germline): SGHVS, FNYEAQ. The CDR3 has 12 residues. CDR3 sequence reads: CASRTGGNEQFF. As DNA, the CDR3 is TGTGCCTCGCGGACAGGGGGGAATGAGCAGTTCTTC. Combining the CDR3 with reference TRBV7-6 and TRBJ2-1 gives the whole variable domain GAGVSQSPRYKVTKRGQDVALRCDPISGHVSLYWYRQALGQGPEFLTYFNYEAQQDKSGLPNDRFSAERPEGSISTLTIQRTEQRDSAMYRCASRTGGNEQFFGPGTRLTVL.

The chain couples TRBV12-5 to TRBJ1-1; TRBD1 matches 7 bases. J lost 4 bases, V lost 6 bases, and 14 bases had no gene match. The CDR3 covers 16 residues. From germline, CDR1 is LGHNT and CDR2 FRNRAP. CDR3 amino acids: CASGPSMTGPSTEAFF. CDR3 DNA: TGTGCTAGTGGCCCCTCAATGACAGGGCCTAGCACTGAAGCTTTCTTT.

This rearrangement joins TRBV11-2 to TRBJ2-1; 8 nucleotides match TRBD1. There are 13 residues in the CDR3. Germline V gene lookup returns CDR1 SGHAT and CDR2 FQNNGV. J was trimmed by 9 bases and V by 5 bases; bases with no gene match: 6. Here the CDR3 reads CASSKDRAGEQFF. CDR3 nucleotide sequence: TGTGCCAGCAGCAAGGACAGGGCGGGTGAGCAGTTCTTC. Full variable domain (remainder filled in from reference TRBV11-2 and TRBJ2-1): EAGVAQSPRYKIIEKRQSVAFWCNPISGHATLYWYQQILGQGPKLLIQFQNNGVVDDSQLPKDRFSAERLKGVDSTLKIQPAKLEDSAVYLCASSKDRAGEQFFGPGTRLTVL.

V is TRBV6-2 or TRBV6-3 and J is TRBJ1-2; the D gene is possibly TRBD1 (6 bases). The CDR3 runs to 15 residues. Trimming shortened V by 0 bases and J by 3 bases, and 11 bases separated the two germline ends. Germline CDR1 and CDR2: MNHEY and SVGEGT. In DNA, the CDR3 is TGTGCCAGCAGTTACTCGGCAGGGGAGGACTATGGCTACACCTTC. This encodes CASSYSAGEDYGYTF.

CDR3 bases: TGTGCCAGCAGCTTTGGACTAGCGGACTACGAGCAGTACTTC. Translation gives CASSFGLADYEQYF. This sequence joins TRBV2 and TRBJ2-7, with TRBD2 matching 10 bases. Per the germline V gene, CDR1 is SNHLY and CDR2 is FYNNEI. The CDR3 loop spans 14 amino acids. Losses at the gene ends were 6 bases for V and 3 bases for J; bases not matched to a gene: 5. Looking up the rest from reference TRBV2 and TRBJ2-7 gives the full variable domain: EPEVTQTPSHQVTQMGQEVILRCVPISNHLYFYWYRQILGQKVEFLVSFYNNEISEKSEIFDDQFSVERPDGSNFTLKIRSTKLEDSAMYFCASSFGLADYEQYFGPGTRLTVT.

Only a few counts were recorded for this clonotype. This chain joins TRBV20-1 and TRBJ2-5; 10 bases map to TRBD2. V lost 1 base, J lost 4 bases, and 9 bases stayed unmatched. This CDR3 has 16 residues. The V gene's germline CDR1 is DFQATT and CDR2 SNEGSKA (reference sequence). CDR3 coding DNA: TGCAGTGCTAGAGGAAGGACAGCGGGGGGGATAGAGACCCAGTACTTC. This codes for CSARGRTAGGIETQYF.

This sequence joins TRBV2 and TRBJ1-5; no clear D. The CDR3 runs 12 residues. Trimming took off 10 bases at V and 0 bases at J, with 7 bases between the two ends. Per germline, CDR1 SNHLY and CDR2 FYNNEI. In DNA form, the CDR3 reads TGTGCCACTCGGGATAGCAATCAGCCCCAGCATTTT. This gives the protein CATRDSNQPQHF.